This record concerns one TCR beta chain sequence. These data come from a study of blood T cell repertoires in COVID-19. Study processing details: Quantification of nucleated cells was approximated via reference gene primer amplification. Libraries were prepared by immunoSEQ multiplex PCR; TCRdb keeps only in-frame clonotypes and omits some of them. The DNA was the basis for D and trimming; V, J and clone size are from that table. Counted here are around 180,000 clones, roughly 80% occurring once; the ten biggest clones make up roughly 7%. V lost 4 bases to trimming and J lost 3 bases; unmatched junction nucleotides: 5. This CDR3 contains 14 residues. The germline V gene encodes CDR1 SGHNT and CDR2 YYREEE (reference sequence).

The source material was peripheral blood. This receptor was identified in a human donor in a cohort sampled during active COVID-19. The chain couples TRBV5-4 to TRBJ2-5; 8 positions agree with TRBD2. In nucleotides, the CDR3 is TGTGCCAGCAGCCTCCGGGGGGGGGAAGAGACCCAGTACTTC. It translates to CASSLRGGEETQYF.